This TCR beta chain is from a study of blood T cell repertoires in COVID-19. Only in-frame clones appear in the TCRdb table, and some are missing; sequencing was by immunoSEQ multiplex PCR. The sample yields approximately 470,000 clones, 87% seen once. Germline V gene data show CDR1 as GTSNPN and CDR2 as SVGIG (reference sequence). The CDR3 is made up of 14 amino acids. The V and J ends lost 2 bases and 9 bases, in that order; junction bases with no gene match: 8. Two negative PCRs, clearance, or symptom resolution had been documented for recovered Cohort 3 donors. J is TRBJ1-3 and V is TRBV30; 9 bases map to TRBD1. The TCR sequence derives from a young woman who had recovered from COVID-19. Sequenced material: PBMCs or T cells enriched from blood (not recorded which). The DNA for the CDR3 is TGTGCCTGGAGTTACAGGGGGCGTGAAGGCACCATATATTTT. Encoded protein: CAWSYRGREGTIYF.